What follows are 26 T cell receptor beta chains derived from one specimen sequenced in a study of human T cells and chemical hapten exposure. TCRdb itself ran the RACE reads through MiXCR, one entry per CDR3 protein. In the table there are about 360,000 distinct CDR3 sequences, around 7% of which are singletons. Time point denoted: patch test 1, 2 weeks after DPC sensitization. Described treatment: therapeutic diphenylcyclopropenone sensitization with weekly scalp DPC. Specimen: whole blood, collected in connection with sensitization to the hapten diphenylcyclopropenone (DPC). The receptors originated from a young woman with alopecia areata. Some clones in this sample may be carry-over from other donors' samples.

This clonotype turned up a few times. The chain combines TRBV5-5 with TRBJ1-3; tentatively, D is TRBD1 (6 bases). CDR1 SGHKS and CDR2 YYEKEE come from the germline V gene (reference sequence). Trimming shortened V by 3 bases and J by 1 base, and 11 bases separated the two germline ends. This CDR3 comprises 15 residues. CDR3 residues: CASSWGTPSGNTIYF. In nucleotides, the CDR3 is TGTGCCAGCAGCTGGGGGACACCTTCTGGAAACACCATATATTTT.

In its sample, this clonotype was seen many times. The V gene is TRBV6-2 or TRBV6-3, the J gene TRBJ2-1; TRBD2 matches 9 bases. V lost 3 bases to trimming and J lost 2 bases; unmatched junction nucleotides: 2. The germline V gene encodes CDR1 MNHEY and CDR2 SVGEGT. The CDR3 covers 15 residues. The CDR3 here is CASSYLAGAYNEQFF. In DNA form, the CDR3 reads TGTGCCAGCAGTTATTTAGCGGGGGCCTACAATGAGCAGTTCTTC.

This clonotype was recorded at least ten times. The chain recombines TRBV7-6 with TRBJ2-2; unclear D gene. Trimming cost V 6 bases and J 0 bases, with 11 bases left between them. The V gene's germline CDR1 is SGHVS and CDR2 FNYEAQ. The CDR3 covers 15 residues. CDR3 loop: CASSWAGPNTGELFF. The DNA of the CDR3 is TGTGCCAGCAGTTGGGCAGGCCCGAACACCGGGGAGCTGTTTTTT.

This clonotype was observed a handful of times. The chain couples TRBV6-5 to TRBJ1-5, with unresolved D. Germline V gene sequence: CDR1 MNHEY, CDR2 SVGAGI. This CDR3 comprises 14 residues. The V gene lost 8 bases and the J gene lost 0 bases, with 11 bases spanning the gap. In DNA, the CDR3 is TGTGCCAGCTCTAGTCTCGATAGCAATCAGCCCCAGCATTTT. This gives the protein CASSSLDSNQPQHF.

This clonotype is categorized as medium-sized. The chain's CDR3 is CASSFSPGSYNEQFF. CDR3 in DNA: TGTGCCAGCAGTTTCTCTCCGGGATCCTACAATGAGCAGTTCTTC. This chain connects TRBV6-2 or TRBV6-3 to TRBJ2-1; maybe TRBD2 (5 bases). CDR3 size: 15 residues. Looked up from germline, CDR1 is MNHEY and CDR2 is SVGEGT. Trimming cost V 4 bases and J 1 base, with 11 bases left between them.

The sample holds many counts of this clonotype. J is TRBJ2-1 and V is TRBV9; D not certain. This CDR3 contains 14 residues. CDR1 SGDLS and CDR2 YYNGEE come from the germline V gene. V lost 0 bases, J lost 2 bases, and 6 bases lay in between. This CDR3 is CASSVVSTYNEQFF. In nucleotides, the CDR3 is TGTGCCAGCAGCGTAGTGTCTACCTACAATGAGCAGTTCTTC.

This clonotype has at least ten counts. CDR3 nucleotides: TGTGCCAGCAGCGCGCGACGACAGGTCCTCAGCACAGATACGCAGTATTTT. Protein sequence: CASSARRQVLSTDTQYF. J is TRBJ2-3 and V is TRBV3-1; perhaps TRBD1 as D (6 bases). With 5 bases removed from V and 0 bases from J, the gap between germline ends came to 18 bases. This CDR3 region has 17 residues. Germline V gene data show CDR1 as LGHDT and CDR2 as YNNKEL (reference sequence).

This clonotype was detected only a few times. The chain has TRBV18 and TRBJ1-1, with 7 bases matching TRBD1. The CDR3 is made up of 16 amino acids. Per the germline V gene, CDR1 is KGHSH and CDR2 is LQKENI. V shed 6 bases and J 4 bases; nucleotides not matched to a gene: 14. CDR3: CASSSGTVGRVTEAFF. For the CDR3, the DNA is TGTGCCAGCTCTTCCGGGACAGTAGGAAGGGTCACTGAAGCTTTCTTT.

This rearrangement joins TRBV20-1 to TRBJ1-3; no firm D call. The CDR3 loop spans 12 amino acids. The germline V and J ends were trimmed by 6 bases and 4 bases, with 10 bases remaining between them. Germline V gives CDR1 DFQATT, CDR2 SNEGSKA (reference sequence). CDR3 sequence: CSARSRGNTIYF. The CDR3 DNA reads TGCAGTGCCAGGAGCCGGGGAAACACCATATATTTT.

The chain recombines TRBV7-9 with TRBJ2-7, with D perhaps matching TRBD1 (6 bases). This CDR3 contains 16 residues. Germline lookup yields CDR1 SEHNR and CDR2 FQNEAQ (reference sequence). The V and J ends lost 1 base and 0 bases respectively, with 13 bases between them. DNA for the CDR3: TGTGCCAGCAGCTTAGTTTCTGGACAGAGCTCCTACGAGCAGTACTTC. Encoded protein: CASSLVSGQSSYEQYF.

This clonotype was counted only a few times. This CDR3 is CASSSPIMDGGTEAFF. In DNA, the CDR3 is TGTGCCAGCAGCTCCCCTATAATGGACGGAGGCACTGAAGCTTTCTTT. The chain uses TRBV7-9 and TRBJ1-1; no definite D call. This CDR3 has 16 residues. Germline CDR1 reads SEHNR; CDR2 reads FQNEAQ (reference sequence). V was clipped by 4 bases and J by 4 bases, with 19 bases between them.

In this sample, this clonotype turned up many times. This chain connects TRBV12-3 or TRBV12-4 to TRBJ1-2; possibly TRBD1 for D (5 bases). V dropped 7 bases and J dropped 4 bases, with 25 bases sitting between them. CDR3 length equals 17 residues. The CDR3 protein is CASTQPGASHRFYGYTF. The CDR3 nucleotides read TGTGCCAGCACCCAACCCGGGGCCTCCCACCGATTCTATGGCTACACCTTC.

V gene TRBV12-3 or TRBV12-4 combines with J gene TRBJ1-2; no definite D call. This CDR3 comprises 12 residues. Trimming pared 6 bases from V and 8 bases from J, leaving 13 bases between. Here the CDR3 DNA reads TGTGCCAGCAGCCCGGGCAGCTTGGGCTACACCTTC. This encodes CASSPGSLGYTF.

The genes are TRBV4-2 and TRBJ2-1, with 8 bases identical to TRBD2. CDR3 length: 17 residues. V lost 1 base to trimming and J lost 0 bases; unmatched junction nucleotides: 5. In germline, CDR1 is LGHNA, CDR2 YNFKEQ. The CDR3 sequence: CASSQVNRGGSYNEQFF. The CDR3 DNA is TGTGCCAGCAGCCAAGTTAACCGGGGGGGCTCCTACAATGAGCAGTTCTTC.

This clonotype was counted only a few times. CDR3 sequence: CASRITGGEQETQYF. The DNA of the CDR3 is TGCGCCAGCAGGATAACCGGCGGAGAACAAGAGACCCAGTACTTC. The V call is TRBV5-1, the J call TRBJ2-5; D remains unclear. The CDR3 spans 15 residues. Per germline, CDR1 SGHRS and CDR2 YFSETQ. Trimming took 5 bases from V and 2 from J, leaving 16 bases between them.

This clonotype has just a few counts. The chain is built from TRBV12-3 or TRBV12-4 and TRBJ1-5; perhaps TRBD1 as D (6 bases). There are 13 residues in the CDR3. V lost 6 bases, J lost 5 bases, and 11 bases lay in between. The CDR3 bases are TGTGCCAGCAGGGTCGGGGGGCATCAGCCCCAGCATTTT. It is translated as CASRVGGHQPQHF.

This chain links TRBV29-1 with TRBJ2-5; 7 bases are shared with TRBD2. CDR3 length equals 13 residues. V lost 2 bases and J lost 7; bases outside the gene matches: 7. Germline CDR1 and CDR2: SQVTM and ANQGSEA. The CDR3 DNA reads TGCAGCGTTGAACGGGGGGAGAATCCGACCCAGTACTTC. This codes for CSVERGENPTQYF.

Ten or more counts support this clonotype. This rearrangement joins TRBV28 to TRBJ1-1, with 9 bases lining up with TRBD1. The CDR3 has 17 amino acids. The V gene's germline CDR1 is MDHEN and CDR2 SYDVKM. The V segment lost 2 bases and the J segment 1 base; nucleotides outside the gene matches: 8. The CDR3 DNA is TGTGCCAGCAGTTTAATTCCCACAGGGGGCACGAACACTGAAGCTTTCTTT. Protein: CASSLIPTGGTNTEAFF.

Ten or more counts support this clonotype. The chain carries TRBV7-2 and TRBJ1-4; the D gene is possibly TRBD1 (6 bases). The V end was cut by 1 base, the J end by 9 bases, with 15 bases between. Looked up from germline, CDR1 is SGHTA and CDR2 is FQGNSA. The CDR3 covers 15 residues. DNA of the CDR3: TGTGCCAGCAGCTTAGAGGGGGGAGAGTGGAAAAAACTGTTTTTT. The encoded protein is CASSLEGGEWKKLFF.

This clonotype was found a few times. V gene TRBV6-1 combines with J gene TRBJ2-2; D possibly corresponds to TRBD1 (5 bases). The CDR3 is made up of 16 amino acids. Germline lookup yields CDR1 MNHNS and CDR2 SASEGT. Between the trimmed V and J ends, which lost 2 bases and 3 bases, there was a span of 13 bases. The CDR3 sequence: CASSESGRVDTGELFF. In DNA form, the CDR3 reads TGTGCCAGCAGTGAAAGTGGCAGGGTGGACACCGGGGAGCTGTTTTTT.

This clonotype was found many times. This chain uses TRBV6-2 or TRBV6-3 with TRBJ2-4; D unclear. The ends were cut back, 2 bases at V and 0 bases at J, with 11 bases in the middle. The CDR3 loop spans 16 amino acids. CDR1 is MNHEY and CDR2 is SVGEGT in the germline V gene. The CDR3 protein is CASSYDGLRAKNIQYF. As DNA, the CDR3 is TGTGCCAGCAGTTACGACGGGCTGAGAGCCAAAAACATTCAGTACTTC.

This clonotype turned up a few times. The chain joins TRBV7-9 to TRBJ2-5, with D possibly matching TRBD2 (5 bases). The V gene lost 4 bases and the J gene lost 9 bases, with 9 bases spanning the gap. CDR3 size: 11 residues. CDR1 is SEHNR and CDR2 is FQNEAQ in the germline V gene (reference sequence). Written as DNA, the CDR3 is TGTGCCAGCAGCTCTGTGGAGGCCCAGTACTTC. It translates to CASSSVEAQYF. Drawing the rest from reference TRBV7-9 and TRBJ2-5, the complete variable domain is DTGVSQNPRHKITKRGQNVTFRCDPISEHNRLYWYRQTLGQGPEFLTYFQNEAQLEKSRLLSDRFSAERPKGSFSTLEIQRTEQGDSAMYLCASSSVEAQYFGPGTRLLVL.

This clonotype was recorded at least ten times. The V gene is TRBV6-5, the J gene TRBJ2-7, with TRBD2 as a possible D gene (6 bases). The CDR3 has 14 residues. Germline V gene data show CDR1 as MNHEY and CDR2 as SVGAGI. V lost 0 bases to trimming and J lost 3 bases, with 9 bases between them. The CDR3: CASSYSTSIYEQYF. CDR3 DNA sequence: TGTGCCAGCAGTTACTCCACTAGCATCTACGAGCAGTACTTC.

This clonotype was picked up a small number of times. V usage is TRBV27 and J usage is TRBJ1-6; D is uncertain. The ends were cut back, 5 bases at V and 10 bases at J, with 6 bases in the middle. Germline CDR1 reads MNHEY; CDR2 reads SMNVEV (reference sequence). CDR3 length: 11 amino acids. CDR3 in DNA: TGTGCCAGCAGTCGCCGATCACCCCTCCACTTT. It is translated as CASSRRSPLHF.

This clonotype was counted only a few times. V gene TRBV29-1 combines with J gene TRBJ1-2; the D is unclear. CDR1 is SQVTM and CDR2 is ANQGSEA in the germline V gene. Deletions cut 8 bases from V and 2 bases from J, with 15 bases between. The CDR3 length is 13 residues. This chain's CDR3 is CSSRGSGNYGYTF. CDR3 nucleotide sequence: TGCAGCTCTCGAGGAAGTGGAAACTATGGCTACACCTTC.

The rearrangement joins TRBV7-9 to TRBJ1-2; unclear D gene. Trimming left V 0 bases short and J 8 bases short, with 16 bases between. CDR3 length equals 15 residues. CDR1 and CDR2 from the germline V gene are SEHNR and FQNEAQ (reference sequence). The CDR3 DNA sequence: TGTGCCAGCAGCTTAGCTCTGCCTAGTTTTGACGGCTACACCTTC. As protein: CASSLALPSFDGYTF. Filled out from reference TRBV7-9 and TRBJ1-2, the complete variable domain reads DTGVSQNPRHKITKRGQNVTFRCDPISEHNRLYWYRQTLGQGPEFLTYFQNEAQLEKSRLLSDRFSAERPKGSFSTLEIQRTEQGDSAMYLCASSLALPSFDGYTFGSGTRLTVV.